This T cell receptor (beta chain) was recorded in a study of early T cells in non-severe SARS-CoV-2 infection. As part of library construction, unique molecular identifiers were attached to individual cDNA molecules. Via MiXCR, TCRdb re-called the 5' RACE reads, giving one row per CDR3 protein. Of 76,000 or so distinct CDR3 sequences in the sample, roughly 10% were seen once. CDR3 length: 12 residues. V was cut by 5 bases and J by 5 bases, with 10 bases left in between. In germline, CDR1 is DFQATT, CDR2 SNEGSKA (reference sequence). This clonotype showed up many times. The sample was whole blood. The V gene is TRBV20-1, the J gene TRBJ1-5, with D uncertain. This TCR came from an adult who was a healthcare worker with PCR-confirmed SARS-CoV-2 infection or an uninfected control (not recorded which). The CDR3 nucleotides read TGCAGTGCTCAAGATGGGGATCAGCCCCAGCATTTT. It is translated as CSAQDGDQPQHF.